This TCR beta chain was recovered during a study of blood T cell repertoires in COVID-19. The overall study: COVID-19 samples collected from the United States, Italy and Spain covered acute and convalescent phases. From T cells, B-cell-depleted T cells, or PBMCs came the material, which was cDNA or gDNA.

Germline V CDR1 and CDR2: MNHNS, SASEGT. This CDR3 region has 11 residues. Source study methods: Amplification of reference gene primers was used by the study to estimate nucleated cell counts. Using immunoSEQ multiplex PCR, the repertoire was profiled, and TCRdb retains in-frame clones only, with some absent. V and J calls and clone size are those listed in that table; D and trimming were worked out from the DNA. The table includes roughly 250,000 clones, around four fifths detected once. This clone was recorded a few times. One junction end does not reproduce the germline sequence, and a read error may be involved.

This TCR was sampled from a woman aged 60-75 years with active or convalescent COVID-19. The chain links TRBV6-1 to TRBJ2-5; TRBD2 is a possible D gene (6 bases). Material: peripheral blood. The CDR3 loop is CASSEAWGVNF. The DNA of the CDR3 is TGTGCCAGCAGTGAAGCTTGGGGGGTAAACTTC.